The clone carrying this T cell receptor (beta chain) was seen a single time. This CDR3 is built from 13 residues. The method was immunoSEQ multiplex PCR; TCRdb's version includes in-frame clones alone and lacks a portion of them. The sample has 100,000 to 150,000 clones; 65% to 85% are singletons. This entry belongs to a study of blood T cell repertoires in COVID-19. Study background: The samples span acute and convalescent COVID-19 from the United States, Italy and Spain. Nucleic acid was either cDNA or gDNA, and it came from T cells, B-cell-depleted T cells, or PBMCs.

The TCR comes from a young man with COVID-19, enrolled during active disease. The rearrangement uses TRBV21-1 and TRBJ2-1; the D segment call TRBD2 is taken from the table without a DNA check. TRBV21-1 is annotated as a pseudogene. The source material was peripheral blood. This chain's CDR3 is CASSKALREEQFF. CDR3 nucleotide sequence: TGTGCCAGCAGCAAAGCGCTCCGGGAGGAGCAGTTCTTC.